This T cell receptor (beta chain) was sequenced for a study of CD8 T cells in Susac syndrome. TEMRA cells were enriched by FACS, while CD8+ and CD4+ T cells were obtained through a negative isolation that was performed magnetically. An amount of RNA that ranged from roughly 0.45 to 1 ug was reverse transcribed with random hexamers. In TCRdb, the immunoSEQ multiplex PCR reads were re-called with MiXCR into one record per CDR3 protein. The data hold 150,000 or so distinct CDR3 sequences, with around 94% observed a single time. The ends were cut back, 2 bases at V and 9 bases at J, with 8 bases in the middle. In germline, CDR1 is MNHEY, CDR2 SVGEGT. The CDR3 covers 12 residues.

V usage is TRBV6-2 or TRBV6-3 and J usage is TRBJ2-4; D might be TRBD1 (5 bases). The sequence was obtained from a human donor with multiple sclerosis. Sequenced: CD4+ T cells from PBMCs. CDR3 nucleotides: TGTGCCAGCAGTTACGGGGCTGGCATTCAGTACTTC. It is translated as CASSYGAGIQYF.